Sequencing of this T cell receptor (beta chain) was carried out in a study of neoadjuvant anti-PD-1 for oral cavity cancer. On the study more broadly: Most patients had three to four biweekly doses of 3 mg/kg nivolumab before resection. Patients without progression got a fourth dose around day 43.

Six replicates per PBMC sample, mostly from 480 ng of genomic DNA. Produced via immunoSEQ multiplex PCR; TCRdb's table is partial and in-frame only. Among roughly 15,000 clones listed, under 85% were seen once. Time point indicated: after neoadjuvant nivolumab, at surgical resection. PBMCs were not maintained or expanded in culture before analysis. This CDR3 is 15 amino acids long. The V segment lost 0 bases and the J segment 4 bases; nucleotides outside the gene matches: 4. Germline-derived CDR1 and CDR2 are MGHDK and SYGVNS. The material was PBMCs, obtained after nivolumab (anti-PD-1) treatment. This clonotype originated in a person aged 35 to 85 with oral cavity squamous cell carcinoma. The rearrangement links TRBV25-1 to TRBJ1-1, with 8 bases lining up with TRBD1. In DNA, the CDR3 is TGTGCCAGCAGTGAATATGGGACAGGAGGCACTGAAGCTTTCTTT. Translation: CASSEYGTGGTEAFF.